Listed below are T cell receptor beta chains from one sample, sequenced in a study of early stage breast cancer tumors. Clones were sequenced by immunoSEQ multiplex PCR, and TCRdb holds only the in-frame ones, with some missing. Among 30,000 to 40,000 clones listed, over 65% were seen once. The sample taken for sequencing was blood. These receptors were collected from a person in their sixties with breast cancer. CDR3s include the opening cysteine and the closing phenylalanine or tryptophan. D genes are given only for firm matches. For some rows the clone size is stated as once, few or many, or as a class when expanded; others skip it.

cdr3_length	clone_size	d_call	v_call	j_call	cdr3_nt	cdr3_aa
14	NA	TRBD2	TRBV27	TRBJ2-5	TGTGCCAGCAGTTTCCTAGGGGAGGGAGAGACCCAGTACTTC	CASSFLGEGETQYF
13	NA	TRBD2	TRBV7-2	TRBJ2-7	TGTGCCAGCAGTGCCCTAGCGGGAGCCGAGCAGTACTTC	CASSALAGAEQYF
16	NA	NA	TRBV7-2	TRBJ2-4	TGTGCCAGCAGCTTGGAGGGGGCCCTAGCCAAAAACATTCAGTACTTC	CASSLEGALAKNIQYF
17	NA	NA	TRBV7-9	TRBJ1-5	TGTGCCAGCAGCCCTAGCGGGGGGCAGGGACACAATCAGCCCCAGCATTTT	CASSPSGGQGHNQPQHF
13	NA	NA	TRBV5-1	TRBJ1-1	TGCGCCAGCAGCTGGGAATCGAGTGGAGAAGCTTTCTTT	CASSWESSGEAFF
15	NA	NA	TRBV9	TRBJ1-2	TGTGCCAGCAGCGTAGGCGACGGGACTAACTATGGCTACACCTTC	CASSVGDGTNYGYTF
14	NA	NA	TRBV27	TRBJ2-1	TGTGCCAGCAAGAGAACTAGCTCCCCCCAACAGCAGTTCTTC	CASKRTSSPQQQFF
15	NA	NA	TRBV6-4	TRBJ1-1	TGTGCCAGCAGTGAGTCCGGGACACGGAACACTGAAGCTTTCTTT	CASSESGTRNTEAFF
13	NA	NA	TRBV19	TRBJ1-5	TGTGCCACAGGGAGGCAGAACAATCAGCCCCAGCATTTT	CATGRQNNQPQHF
13	once	NA	TRBV5-6	TRBJ1-1	TGTGCCAGCAGCGGCGACAGGAACACTGAAGCTTTCTTT	CASSGDRNTEAFF
14	once	NA	TRBV28	TRBJ2-3	TGTGCCAGCAGTTTACCCTTAGTCGGGGATACGCAGTATTTT	CASSLPLVGDTQYF
13	NA	NA	TRBV2	TRBJ2-5	TGTGCCAGCAGTTTGGGCCCGGGGGAGACCCAGTACTTC	CASSLGPGETQYF
16	once	NA	TRBV11-2	TRBJ2-2	TGTGCCAGCAGCTGGAAACAGGGTTCGAACACCGGGGAGCTGTTTTTT	CASSWKQGSNTGELFF
14	NA	TRBD1	TRBV27	TRBJ2-7	TGTGCCAGCAGTTCCCGGGACAGTACCTACGAGCAGTACTTC	CASSSRDSTYEQYF
17	NA	NA	TRBV28	TRBJ2-6	TGTGCCAGCAGTCCGGAACCAGGGTATTCTGGGGCCAACGTCCTGACTTTC	CASSPEPGYSGANVLTF
17	NA	NA	TRBV7-9	TRBJ2-6	TGTGCCAGCAGCTTAGAGGAGGGGGTATCTGGGGCCAACGTCCTGACTTTC	CASSLEEGVSGANVLTF
15	NA	NA	TRBV2	TRBJ2-7	TGTGCCAGCAGGCCGACCCCCGCCACCCGGGACGAGCAGTACTTC	CASRPTPATRDEQYF
12	NA	TRBD1	TRBV6-6	TRBJ1-2	TGTGCCAGCACTGGGACAGGGAATGGCTACACCTTC	CASTGTGNGYTF
12	few	NA	TRBV2	TRBJ2-1	TGTGCCAGCAGTTTGGACACCCATCAGCCGTTCTTC	CASSLDTHQPFF
13	NA	TRBD1	TRBV25-1	TRBJ1-6	TGTGCCAGCAGCGCAGGGGGTCGATCACCCCTCCACTTT	CASSAGGRSPLHF
15	once	TRBD1	TRBV7-9	TRBJ2-5	TGTGCCAGCAGCTTAGGGCAGGGGGTCCAAGAGACCCAGTACTTC	CASSLGQGVQETQYF
15	NA	TRBD1	TRBV19	TRBJ2-2	TGTGCCAGTAGTAGGGACAGGGGGGACACCGGGGAGCTGTTTTTT	CASSRDRGDTGELFF
14	NA	NA	TRBV19	TRBJ1-1	TGTGCCAGTAAAGTCGGCCCGCTGAACACTGAAGCTTTCTTT	CASKVGPLNTEAFF
14	NA	NA	TRBV9	TRBJ1-1	TGTGCCAGCAGCTTGGACAGTGATAACACTGAAGCTTTCTTT	CASSLDSDNTEAFF
14	NA	NA	TRBV2	TRBJ1-5	TGTGCCAGCAGTGAAAAGGGGTCAAGACAGCCCCAGCATTTT	CASSEKGSRQPQHF
15	NA	TRBD2	TRBV5-1	TRBJ2-3	TGCGCCAGCAGCTTGAGAGCGGGGGGCACAGATACGCAGTATTTT	CASSLRAGGTDTQYF
14	NA	TRBD1	TRBV5-1	TRBJ1-2	TGCGCCAGCAGCTCGACAGACAGGGCCGCGGGCTACACCTTC	CASSSTDRAAGYTF
16	NA	NA	TRBV5-4	TRBJ2-2	TGTGCCAGCAGCATAGGACAGCGACTAAACACCGGGGAGCTGTTTTTT	CASSIGQRLNTGELFF
15	NA	TRBD1	TRBV28	TRBJ2-2	TGTGCCAGCAGTTTGCGACAGGGGATCACCGGGGAGCTGTTTTTT	CASSLRQGITGELFF
16	NA	NA	TRBV5-8	TRBJ2-3	TGTGCCAGCAGCTTGTATTCGGGGACACTTACCAATACGCAGTATTTT	CASSLYSGTLTNTQYF
17	NA	TRBD1	TRBV5-4	TRBJ1-2	TGTGCCAGCAGCTTGTTGGGGACAGGGGCCTTATTCTATGGCTACACCTTC	CASSLLGTGALFYGYTF